Listed below are T cell receptor beta chains from one sample, sequenced in a study of T cells in Graves' hyperthyroidism and ophthalmopathy. TCRdb recomputed calls from the multiplex PCR reads with MiXCR, one row per CDR3 protein. The table has hundreds of thousands of distinct CDR3 sequences, around 15% seen once. Sample: blood. Source of these receptors: a woman aged 25 to 39 with Graves' hyperthyroidism. CDR3s include the opening cysteine and the closing phenylalanine or tryptophan. A D gene is named only where the DNA matches it firmly. The size of a clone is reported for some rows only, either as once, few or many, or as a class for expanded clones.

j_call clone_size v_call d_call cdr3_aa cdr3_nt
TRBJ2-1 many TRBV6-1 TRBD2 CATRVPGTSGSGDEQFF TGTGCCACCAGGGTTCCCGGGACTAGCGGGAGTGGTGATGAGCAGTTCTTC
TRBJ2-2 - TRBV20-1 - CSAPGKGTGELFF TGCAGTGCGCCGGGGAAAGGCACCGGGGAGCTGTTTTTT
TRBJ2-5 many TRBV3-1 - CASSQGQGREETQYF TGTGCCAGCAGCCAAGGACAGGGGAGGGAAGAGACCCAGTACTTC
TRBJ2-3 few TRBV20-1 - CSANSDVGTDTQYF TGCAGTGCCAATAGTGACGTCGGCACAGATACGCAGTATTTT
TRBJ1-2 few TRBV6-2/TRBV6-3 - CASSPIRRNGYTF TGTGCCAGCAGTCCAATACGGCGGAATGGCTACACCTTC
TRBJ2-3 - TRBV28 - CASRLGGFVTGTQYF TGTGCCAGCCGGTTAGGCGGGTTCGTCACAGGTACGCAGTATTTT
TRBJ2-5 many TRBV3-1 - CASSPPQGRRETQYF TGTGCCAGCAGTCCCCCCCAGGGTAGGCGAGAGACCCAGTACTTC
TRBJ1-5 few TRBV10-2 - CASSDPLEPQHF TGCGCCAGCAGTGACCCCCTCGAGCCCCAGCATTTT
TRBJ2-6 - TRBV2 - CASAVSSGANVLTF TGTGCCAGCGCAGTGTCCTCTGGGGCCAACGTCCTGACTTTC
TRBJ2-1 many TRBV12-3/TRBV12-4 - CASSSPLRTTLYNEQFF TGTGCCAGCAGTTCCCCATTACGAACGACCTTGTACAATGAGCAGTTCTTC
TRBJ2-1 many TRBV6-1 TRBD1 CASTYRDRGRDEQFF TGTGCCAGCACCTACCGGGACAGGGGGCGCGATGAGCAGTTCTTC
TRBJ1-5 - TRBV2 - CASRGTSVNQPQHF TGTGCCAGCAGGGGGACGTCAGTCAATCAGCCCCAGCATTTT
TRBJ2-3 - TRBV20-1 - CSARDLDSGITDTQYF TGCAGTGCTAGAGATCTTGATTCCGGGATCACAGATACGCAGTATTTT
TRBJ1-5 few TRBV6-1 TRBD1 CASSVPTGRPQHF TGTGCCAGCAGTGTCCCGACAGGGAGGCCCCAGCATTTT
TRBJ2-1 - TRBV13 TRBD2 CASSFGTSGSSDVQFF TGTGCCAGCAGCTTCGGGACTAGCGGGAGTTCTGATGTGCAGTTCTTC
TRBJ2-7 many TRBV3-1 - CASSQHAEPYEQYF TGTGCCAGCAGCCAACACGCGGAACCCTACGAGCAGTACTTC
TRBJ1-2 many TRBV12-3/TRBV12-4 - CASSYRVMDGYTF TGTGCCAGCAGTTACAGGGTAATGGATGGCTACACCTTC
TRBJ2-7 once TRBV12-3/TRBV12-4 - CAGSLSSYEQYF TGTGCCGGCAGCCTTAGCTCCTACGAGCAGTACTTC
TRBJ2-7 many TRBV28 TRBD1 CASRSSGTGYYEQYF TGTGCCAGCAGATCTTCCGGGACAGGGTATTACGAGCAGTACTTC
TRBJ2-3 few TRBV20-1 - CSALAQGLDTQYF TGCAGTGCCCTGGCCCAGGGCTTAGATACGCAGTATTTT